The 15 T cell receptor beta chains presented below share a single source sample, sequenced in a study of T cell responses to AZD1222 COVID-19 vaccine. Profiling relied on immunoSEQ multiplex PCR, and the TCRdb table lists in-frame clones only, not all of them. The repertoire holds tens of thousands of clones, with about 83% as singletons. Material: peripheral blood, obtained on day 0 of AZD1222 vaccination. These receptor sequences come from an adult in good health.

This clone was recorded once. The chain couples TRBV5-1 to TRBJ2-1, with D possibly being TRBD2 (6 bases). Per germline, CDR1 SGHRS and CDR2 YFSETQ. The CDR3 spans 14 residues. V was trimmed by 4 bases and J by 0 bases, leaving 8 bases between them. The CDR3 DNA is TGCGCCAGCAGCAACGGGAGCTCCTACAATGAGCAGTTCTTC. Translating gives CASSNGSSYNEQFF.

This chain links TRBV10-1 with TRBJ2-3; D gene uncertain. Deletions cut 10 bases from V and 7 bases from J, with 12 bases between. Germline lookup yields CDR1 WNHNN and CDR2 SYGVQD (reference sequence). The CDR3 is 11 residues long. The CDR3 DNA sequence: TGCGCCACCACGGACCATAATACGCAGTATTTT. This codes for CATTDHNTQYF.

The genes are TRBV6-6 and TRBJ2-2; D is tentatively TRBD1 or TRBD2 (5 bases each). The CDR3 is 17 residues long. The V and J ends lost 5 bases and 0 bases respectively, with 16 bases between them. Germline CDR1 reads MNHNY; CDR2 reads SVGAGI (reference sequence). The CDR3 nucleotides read TGTGCCAGCAGTCAGACCCCGGGACGGTCGAACACCGGGGAGCTGTTTTTT. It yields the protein CASSQTPGRSNTGELFF.

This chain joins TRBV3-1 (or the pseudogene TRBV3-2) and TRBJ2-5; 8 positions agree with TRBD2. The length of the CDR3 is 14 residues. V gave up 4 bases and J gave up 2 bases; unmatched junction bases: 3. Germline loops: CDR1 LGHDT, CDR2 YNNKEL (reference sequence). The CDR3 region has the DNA TGTGCCAGCAGCCCTGGACTAGCACAAGAGACCCAGTACTTC. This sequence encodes CASSPGLAQETQYF.

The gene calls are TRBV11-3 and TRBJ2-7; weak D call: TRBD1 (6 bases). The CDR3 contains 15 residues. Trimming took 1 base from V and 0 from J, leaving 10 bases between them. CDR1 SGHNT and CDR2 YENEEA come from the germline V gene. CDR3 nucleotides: TGTGCCAGCAGCTTAGGACAGGACATCTCCTACGAGCAGTACTTC. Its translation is CASSLGQDISYEQYF.

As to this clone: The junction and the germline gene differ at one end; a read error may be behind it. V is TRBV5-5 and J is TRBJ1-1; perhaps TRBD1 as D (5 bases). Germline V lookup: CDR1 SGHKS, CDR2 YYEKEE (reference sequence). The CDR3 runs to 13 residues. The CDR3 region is CASSFAAGWVPPF. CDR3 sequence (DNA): TGTGCCAGCAGCTTCGCGGCAGGGTGGGTACCCCCCTTT.

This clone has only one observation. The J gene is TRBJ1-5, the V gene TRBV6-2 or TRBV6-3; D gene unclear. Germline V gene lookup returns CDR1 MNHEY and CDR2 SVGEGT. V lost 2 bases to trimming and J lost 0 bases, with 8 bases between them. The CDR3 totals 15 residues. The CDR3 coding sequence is TGTGCCAGCAGTTACACACAGTATAGCAATCAGCCCCAGCATTTT. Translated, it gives CASSYTQYSNQPQHF.

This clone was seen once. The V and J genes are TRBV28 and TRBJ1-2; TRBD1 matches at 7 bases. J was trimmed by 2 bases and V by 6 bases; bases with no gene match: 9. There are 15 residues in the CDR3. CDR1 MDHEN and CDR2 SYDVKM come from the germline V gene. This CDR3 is CASSPARQGNYGYTF. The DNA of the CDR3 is TGTGCCAGCAGCCCGGCCCGACAGGGCAACTATGGCTACACCTTC.

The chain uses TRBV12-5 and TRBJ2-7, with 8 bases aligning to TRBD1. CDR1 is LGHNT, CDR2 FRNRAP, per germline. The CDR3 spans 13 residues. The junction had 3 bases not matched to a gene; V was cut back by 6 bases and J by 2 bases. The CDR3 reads CASGPDRAYEQYF. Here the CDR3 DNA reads TGTGCTAGTGGGCCGGACAGGGCCTACGAGCAGTACTTC.

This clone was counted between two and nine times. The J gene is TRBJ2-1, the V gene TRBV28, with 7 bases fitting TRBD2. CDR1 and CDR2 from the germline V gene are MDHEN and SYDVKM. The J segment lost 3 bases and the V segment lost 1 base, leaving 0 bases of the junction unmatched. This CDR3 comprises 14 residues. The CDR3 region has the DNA TGTGCCAGCAGTTTATCGGGAGGCTACAATGAGCAGTTCTTC. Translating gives CASSLSGGYNEQFF.

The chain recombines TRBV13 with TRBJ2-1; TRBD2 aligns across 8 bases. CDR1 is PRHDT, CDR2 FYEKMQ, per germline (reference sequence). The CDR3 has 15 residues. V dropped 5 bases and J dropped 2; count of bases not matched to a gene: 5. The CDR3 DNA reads TGTGCCAGCAGCCAGGCGGGAGGCCCCTACAATGAGCAGTTCTTC. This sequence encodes CASSQAGGPYNEQFF.

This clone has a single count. The CDR3 DNA reads TGCGCCAGCAGCTCTACCACAGGGGTGATCTATGGCTACACCTTC. Its protein product is CASSSTTGVIYGYTF. This chain joins TRBV5-1 and TRBJ1-2, with 7 bases identical to TRBD1. This CDR3 is 15 amino acids long. Germline CDR1 and CDR2: SGHRS and YFSETQ. Trimming cost V 3 bases and J 4 bases; bases outside gene matches: 9.

CDR3 residues: CASSNWGSGNTIYF. The CDR3 DNA reads as TGTGCCAGCTCGAATTGGGGCTCTGGAAACACCATATATTTT. This rearrangement joins TRBV18 to TRBJ1-3, with D uncertain. The V and J ends lost 6 bases and 0 bases respectively, with 9 bases between them. The CDR3 is 14 amino acids. Germline V lookup: CDR1 KGHSH, CDR2 LQKENI. Drawing the rest from reference TRBV18 and TRBJ1-3, the complete variable domain is NAGVMQNPRHLVRRRGQEARLRCSPMKGHSHVYWYRQLPEEGLKFMVYLQKENIIDESGMPKERFSAEFPKEGPSILRIQQVVRGDSAAYFCASSNWGSGNTIYFGEGSWLTVV.

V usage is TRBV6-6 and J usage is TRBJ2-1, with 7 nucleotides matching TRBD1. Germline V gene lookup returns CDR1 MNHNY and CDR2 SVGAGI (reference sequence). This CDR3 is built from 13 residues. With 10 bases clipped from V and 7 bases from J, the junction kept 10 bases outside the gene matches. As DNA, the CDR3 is TGTGCCATCTCAAAAGGGGGCCCAAATGAGCAGTTCTTC. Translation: CAISKGGPNEQFF.

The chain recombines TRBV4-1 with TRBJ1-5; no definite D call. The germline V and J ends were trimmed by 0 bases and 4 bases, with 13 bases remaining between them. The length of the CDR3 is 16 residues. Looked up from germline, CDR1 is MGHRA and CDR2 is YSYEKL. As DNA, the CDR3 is TGCGCCAGCAGCCAAGATCGAGTCCTTTGGAATCAGCCCCAGCATTTT. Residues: CASSQDRVLWNQPQHF.